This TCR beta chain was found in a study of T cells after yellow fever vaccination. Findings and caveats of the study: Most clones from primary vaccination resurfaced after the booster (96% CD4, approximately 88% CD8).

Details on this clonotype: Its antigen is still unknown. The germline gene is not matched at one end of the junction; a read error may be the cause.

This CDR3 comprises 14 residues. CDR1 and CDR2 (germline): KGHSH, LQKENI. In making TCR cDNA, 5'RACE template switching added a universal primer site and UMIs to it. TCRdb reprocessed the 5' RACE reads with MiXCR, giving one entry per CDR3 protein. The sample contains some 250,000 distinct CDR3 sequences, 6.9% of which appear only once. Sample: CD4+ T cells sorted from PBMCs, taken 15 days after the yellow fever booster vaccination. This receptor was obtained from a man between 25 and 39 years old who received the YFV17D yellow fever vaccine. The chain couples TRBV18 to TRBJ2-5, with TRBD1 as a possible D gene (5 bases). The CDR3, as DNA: TGTGCCAGCTCACCACCTCTTCCGCAGGGCCAGGTTTGGTTC. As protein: CASSPPLPQGQVWF.